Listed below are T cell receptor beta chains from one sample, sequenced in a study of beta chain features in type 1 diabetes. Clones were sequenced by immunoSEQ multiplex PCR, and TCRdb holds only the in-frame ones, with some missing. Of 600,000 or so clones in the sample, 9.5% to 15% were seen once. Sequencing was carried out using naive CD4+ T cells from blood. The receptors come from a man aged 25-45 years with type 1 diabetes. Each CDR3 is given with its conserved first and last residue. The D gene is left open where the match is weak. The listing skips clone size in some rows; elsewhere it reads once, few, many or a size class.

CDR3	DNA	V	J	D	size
CASTLVDRGPYNEQFF	TGTGCCAGCACCCTGGTTGACCGGGGGCCTTACAATGAGCAGTTCTTC	TRBV9	TRBJ2-1	.	.
CASSIRTGESYNEQFF	TGTGCCAGCAGCATAAGAACAGGGGAGTCCTACAATGAGCAGTTCTTC	TRBV13	TRBJ2-1	TRBD1	.
CASSRAPGQGASTQYF	TGCGCCAGCAGCCGGGCGCCGGGACAGGGGGCTTCGACCCAGTACTTC	TRBV4-1	TRBJ2-5	TRBD1	.
CASSVGQTGYTF	TGTGCCAGCAGCGTGGGACAGACCGGCTACACCTTC	TRBV9	TRBJ1-2	TRBD1	few
CASSLEALAGGRLTDTQYF	TGCGCCAGCAGCTTGGAGGCGCTAGCGGGGGGCAGGCTCACAGATACGCAGTATTTT	TRBV5-1	TRBJ2-3	TRBD2	.
CASSQDFGTGNGYTF	TGTGCCAGCAGCCAAGATTTCGGGACAGGGAATGGCTACACCTTC	TRBV14	TRBJ1-2	TRBD1	.
CASSQARERDSPLHF	TGCGCCAGCAGCCAAGCCAGGGAAAGGGATTCACCCCTCCACTTT	TRBV4-3	TRBJ1-6	.	.
CASSQNFSYEQYF	TGTGCCAGCAGTCAGAACTTCTCCTACGAGCAGTACTTC	TRBV2	TRBJ2-7	.	.
CASGLSRTDTQYF	TGTGCCAGCGGGTTGTCCCGAACAGATACGCAGTATTTT	TRBV6-1	TRBJ2-3	.	.
CASSDPGTATFNTDTQYF	TGTGCCAGTAGTGACCCTGGGACAGCCACATTCAACACAGATACGCAGTATTTT	TRBV19	TRBJ2-3	TRBD1	few
CASSRDRRAYEQYF	TGTGCCAGCAGTCGGGACAGGAGAGCCTACGAGCAGTACTTC	TRBV6-5	TRBJ2-7	TRBD1	.
CASSFSTSGGETQYF	TGTGCCAGCAGCTTCTCGACTAGCGGGGGTGAGACCCAGTACTTC	TRBV7-2	TRBJ2-5	TRBD2	.
CASHLRNTGELFF	TGTGCCAGCCACCTTCGGAACACCGGGGAGCTGTTTTTT	TRBV2	TRBJ2-2	.	few
CASSSGQGNSPLHF	TGTGCCAGCAGTTCGGGTCAGGGGAATTCACCCCTCCACTTT	TRBV28	TRBJ1-6	.	.